A selection of T cell receptor beta chains follows, all from one sample in a study of blood T cell repertoires in COVID-19. Assay used: immunoSEQ multiplex PCR; TCRdb lists only in-frame clones, some missing. The table shows under 200,000 clones, with over 80% occurring only once. The sample was peripheral blood. These TCRs come from a man in his 70s who had recovered from COVID-19. CDR3s include the opening cysteine and the closing phenylalanine or tryptophan. The D gene is left open where the match is weak. For some rows the clone size is stated as once, few or many, or as a class when expanded; others skip it.

cdr3_aa cdr3_nt clone_size j_call v_call d_call
CAISESTSGVYNEQFF TGTGCCATCAGTGAGTCGACTAGCGGAGTTTACAATGAGCAGTTCTTC - TRBJ2-1 TRBV10-3 TRBD2
CASTRVSNTGELFF TGTGCCAGTACTAGAGTTTCAAACACCGGGGAGCTGTTTTTT few TRBJ2-2 TRBV19 -
CASSSPEGHTNQPQHF TGCGCCAGCAGCTCGCCGGAGGGTCACACCAATCAGCCCCAGCATTTT - TRBJ1-5 TRBV4-1 -
CASTGDTYSNQPQHF TGTGCCAGCACCGGGGACACCTATAGCAATCAGCCCCAGCATTTT - TRBJ1-5 TRBV27 -
CASSLGGLRTEAFF TGTGCCAGCAGCTTAGGTGGGCTGCGCACTGAAGCTTTCTTT - TRBJ1-1 TRBV7-9 -
CASSLGGDYTEAFF TGTGCCAGCAGTCTAGGGGGGGACTACACTGAAGCTTTCTTT - TRBJ1-1 TRBV3-1/TRBV3-2 -
CASSFRAGAYNEQFF TGCGCCAGCAGCTTTCGAGCGGGAGCCTACAATGAGCAGTTCTTC - TRBJ2-1 TRBV5-1 TRBD2
CASSPGTGTEKLFF TGCGCCAGCAGTCCCGGGACAGGGACCGAAAAACTGTTTTTT - TRBJ1-4 TRBV10-1 TRBD1
CASSSPLRELFF TGTGCCAGCAGTTCCCCCCTACGGGAGCTGTTTTTT - TRBJ2-2 TRBV6-5 -
CASSLERTGELFF TGCGCCAGCAGCTTGGAGAGGACCGGGGAGCTGTTTTTT - TRBJ2-2 TRBV5-1 -
CASSIGQGYTEAFF TGCGCCAGCAGTATCGGACAGGGCTATACTGAAGCTTTCTTT - TRBJ1-1 TRBV5-1 TRBD1